What follows describes a single T cell receptor beta chain. Its target is not known. This sample is part of a study of T cell responses to AZD1222 COVID-19 vaccine. Overall study context: Combined were second doses at about 4 or about 12 weeks. Study-wide points: It should be noted that donors were predominantly white British and more often female, and clonal diversity was possibly underestimated. A rise in Spike-specific TCR breadth and depth followed two AZD1222 doses. Unmutated variant regions are reportedly targeted by nearly half of spike-specific TCRs.

The CDR3 spans 14 residues. TCRdb keeps only in-frame clones here, not all; method: immunoSEQ multiplex PCR. The table records over 100,000 clones, around 86% of them present only once. The specimen was peripheral blood, collected on day 0 of AZD1222 vaccination. The TCR comes from an adult in good health. The chain combines TRBV21-1 with TRBJ1-3. TRBV21-1 is given as a pseudogene. CDR3 DNA: TGTGCCAGCAGCAAGGTCAGGAGTAGAAACACCATATATTTT. It translates to CASSKVRSRNTIYF.